This TCR beta chain emerged from a study of cytotoxic CD8 clonotypes in ibrutinib-treated CLL. Study background: The subjects consisted of roughly ten relapsed/refractory and 15 treatment-naive individuals, with 17 to 18 IGHV unmutated. Study outcomes and limitations: Different sampling times were used for sustained-remission and progressing patients.

The protocol was immunoSEQ multiplex PCR, while the TCRdb copy is restricted to in-frame clones and leaves out a portion. The sample holds about 29,000 clones, around 76% seen once. V was trimmed by 5 bases and J by 5 bases, leaving 25 bases between them. Germline-derived CDR1 and CDR2 are LNHNV and YYDKDF (reference sequence). This CDR3 has 18 residues. Remarks on this clone: Its specificity is unknown.

The origin of this receptor is a human donor with chronic lymphocytic leukemia. Here the sequenced sample was PBMCs, taken after 36 months of ibrutinib treatment. J is TRBJ1-5 and V is TRBV15, with a weak D call TRBD1 (6 bases). The CDR3 sequence: CATSGDSRGKARDQPQHF. The CDR3 region has the DNA TGTGCCACCAGCGGGGATAGCAGGGGCAAAGCGAGGGATCAGCCCCAGCATTTT.